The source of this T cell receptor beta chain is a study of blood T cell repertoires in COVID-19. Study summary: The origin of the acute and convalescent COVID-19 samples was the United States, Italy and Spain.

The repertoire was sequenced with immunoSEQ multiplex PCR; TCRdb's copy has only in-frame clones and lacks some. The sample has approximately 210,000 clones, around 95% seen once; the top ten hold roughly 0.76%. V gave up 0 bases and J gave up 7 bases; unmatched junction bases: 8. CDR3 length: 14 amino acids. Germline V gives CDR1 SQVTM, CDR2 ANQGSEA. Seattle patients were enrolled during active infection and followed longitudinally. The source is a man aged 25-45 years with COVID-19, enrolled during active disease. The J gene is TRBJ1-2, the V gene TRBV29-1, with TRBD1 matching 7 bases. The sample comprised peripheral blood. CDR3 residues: CSVEERWQGGGYTF. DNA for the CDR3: TGCAGCGTTGAAGAGAGGTGGCAGGGGGGTGGCTACACCTTC.